This TCR beta chain was sequenced in a study of T cell responses to AZD1222 COVID-19 vaccine. Study findings and constraints: Most donors were white British and more were female, and clonal diversity was possibly underestimated. Two AZD1222 doses significantly raised spike-specific TCR breadth and depth over controls. Just a handful of people given AZD1222 tested seropositive at baseline.

In the case of this clone: Its antigen is currently unknown.

Assay: immunoSEQ multiplex PCR; the TCRdb copy retains only in-frame clones and omits some. The sample yields roughly 190,000 clones, roughly nine tenths seen once. Germline-derived CDR1 and CDR2 are KGHSH and LQKENI. CDR3 size: 16 residues. V dropped 4 bases and J dropped 4 bases, with 19 bases sitting between them. Second-dose intervals of approximately 4 or approximately 12 weeks were pooled. The chain is built from TRBV18 and TRBJ1-1; a possible D gene is TRBD1 (6 bases). The sequence came from an adult who received the AZD1222 COVID-19 vaccine. The sequencing used peripheral blood, collected 28 days after the second AZD1222 dose. The CDR3 region has the DNA TGTGCCAGCTCACTAGGGACACCCGGGGGCGGCACTGAAGCTTTCTTT. Translation gives CASSLGTPGGGTEAFF.